What follows are 17 T cell receptor beta chains derived from one specimen sequenced in a study of OX40 agonist ivuxolimab in advanced cancers. Some clones are missing from TCRdb's copy, which holds only in-frame ones; the method was immunoSEQ multiplex PCR. The sample comprises more than 50,000 clones, 84% of which are singletons, and approximately 2.4% rests with the top ten. Specimen: CD4+ or CD8+ T cells sorted from blood, collected in a trial of the OX40 agonist ivuxolimab. Receptors originate from an adult with an advanced solid tumor such as melanoma, head and neck, liver or kidney cancer.

V gene TRBV6-1 combines with J gene TRBJ2-7, with D unresolved. Per the germline V gene, CDR1 is MNHNS and CDR2 is SASEGT. This CDR3 has 16 residues. V was clipped by 2 bases and J by 0 bases, with 14 bases between them. CDR3 amino acids: CASSERTYPSSYEQYF. Here the CDR3 DNA reads TGTGCCAGCAGTGAACGGACCTATCCGTCCTCCTACGAGCAGTACTTC.

The chain uses TRBV6-1 and TRBJ2-1, with TRBD1 identical over 9 bases. With 7 bases clipped from V and 8 bases from J, the junction kept 9 bases outside the gene matches. The germline CDR1 and CDR2 sequences are MNHNS and SASEGT. The CDR3 runs to 14 residues. The CDR3 nucleotides read TGTGCCAGCAAACACCGGGACAGGGCTCATGAGCAGTTCTTC. As protein: CASKHRDRAHEQFF.

This clone was recorded once. CDR3 sequence reads: CASSPGGATDSEAFF. CDR3 bases: TGTGCCAGCAGTCCCGGGGGCGCCACAGATAGTGAAGCTTTCTTT. The chain combines TRBV28 with TRBJ1-1; TRBD1 is a possible D gene (6 bases). Trimming pared 5 bases from V and 7 bases from J, leaving 20 bases between. This CDR3 comprises 15 residues. Germline CDR1 reads MDHEN; CDR2 reads SYDVKM.

The chain recombines TRBV19 with TRBJ1-3; D is uncertain. Germline CDR1 and CDR2: LNHDA and SQIVND (reference sequence). This CDR3 has 15 amino acids. V lost 5 bases, J lost 2 bases, and 13 bases lay in between. CDR3 sequence reads: CASSSGPLAGNTIYF. Written as DNA, the CDR3 is TGTGCCAGTAGTTCCGGGCCTTTGGCTGGAAACACCATATATTTT.

The chain combines TRBV2 with TRBJ1-5, with D perhaps TRBD1 (5 bases). Trimming left V 6 bases short and J 4 bases short, with 10 bases between. This CDR3 region has 13 residues. The germline V gene encodes CDR1 SNHLY and CDR2 FYNNEI. The CDR3 protein is CASSGTANQPQHF. The CDR3 DNA reads TGTGCCAGCAGCGGGACGGCTAATCAGCCCCAGCATTTT.

V usage is TRBV19 and J usage is TRBJ1-1, with D uncertain. The germline V gene encodes CDR1 LNHDA and CDR2 SQIVND (reference sequence). Trimming removed 3 bases from V and 1 base from J, with 12 bases in between. This CDR3 is 15 amino acids long. The CDR3 region is CASSMDTGSNTEAFF. In DNA form, the CDR3 reads TGTGCCAGTAGTATGGATACGGGGTCGAACACTGAAGCTTTCTTT.

This clone appeared a single time. The chain couples TRBV7-3 to TRBJ2-7; no clear D. The CDR3 contains 14 residues. The germline V and J ends were trimmed by 5 bases and 3 bases, with 14 bases remaining between them. Germline CDR1 SGHTA, CDR2 FQGTGA. The CDR3 protein is CASSPDRYNYEQYF. CDR3 DNA: TGTGCCAGCAGCCCGGACCGGTATAACTACGAGCAGTACTTC.

The gene calls are TRBV7-2 and TRBJ1-2; 12 bases match TRBD1. J was trimmed by 14 bases and V by 3 bases; bases with no gene match: 10. The CDR3 covers 14 residues. The germline CDR1 and CDR2 sequences are SGHTA and FQGNSA. The CDR3 nucleotides read TGTGCCAGCAGCTTCAACCCGGGACAGGGGGCTGTTACCTTC. Amino acids: CASSFNPGQGAVTF.

The chain links TRBV28 to TRBJ2-6, with D perhaps being TRBD1 or TRBD2 (5 bases each). V was pared by 5 bases and J by 1 base, with 18 bases between. The CDR3 has 18 amino acids. Germline CDR1 MDHEN, CDR2 SYDVKM. The CDR3 here is CASSEVRGIVSGANVLTF. CDR3 coding DNA: TGTGCCAGCAGTGAGGTTCGGGGCATAGTATCTGGGGCCAACGTCCTGACTTTC.

V gene TRBV27 combines with J gene TRBJ2-7; 9 bases map to TRBD1. The CDR3 has 16 amino acids. The V gene's germline CDR1 is MNHEY and CDR2 SMNVEV (reference sequence). V shed 2 bases, J shed 4 bases, and the junction held 9 bases outside the gene matches. The CDR3 nucleotides read TGTGCCAGCAGTTTACAGCGCCGGACAGGGGTGTACGAGCAGTACTTC. Its protein product is CASSLQRRTGVYEQYF.

This clone was counted between two and nine times. The J gene is TRBJ2-5, the V gene TRBV5-1, with a tentative D call TRBD1 (6 bases). The CDR3 runs 11 residues. Trimming took off 2 bases at V and 9 bases at J, with 8 bases between the two ends. The germline CDR1 and CDR2 sequences are SGHRS and YFSETQ. This CDR3 is CASSLNRAQYF. The CDR3 region has the DNA TGCGCCAGCAGCTTAAACAGGGCCCAGTACTTC.

J is TRBJ1-4 and V is TRBV19; D gene ambiguous. The V and J ends lost 5 bases and 4 bases respectively, with 20 bases between them. Per the germline V gene, CDR1 is LNHDA and CDR2 is SQIVND (reference sequence). The CDR3 has 17 amino acids. In nucleotides, the CDR3 is TGTGCCAGTAGTGCCAGGCTGCAGGTGCCTAATAATGAAAAACTGTTTTTT. Translation: CASSARLQVPNNEKLFF.

This clone was seen only once. The chain employs TRBV5-1 and TRBJ2-3; TRBD2 matches 7 bases. This CDR3 is built from 15 residues. The V gene's germline CDR1 is SGHRS and CDR2 YFSETQ. J lost 3 bases, V lost 0 bases, and 4 bases had no gene match. For the CDR3, the DNA is TGCGCCAGCAGCTTGGCGGGGGGTAGGACAGATACGCAGTATTTT. This gives the protein CASSLAGGRTDTQYF.

Concerning this clone: The sample has other DNA sequences that encode this CDR3 too. The gene calls are TRBV10-3 and TRBJ1-2, with D uncertain. CDR3 length: 13 amino acids. V was pared by 2 bases and J by 2 bases, with 6 bases between. Germline lookup yields CDR1 ENHRY and CDR2 SYGVKD. The CDR3, as DNA: TGTGCCATCAGTGAGACAGTGAACTATGGCTACACCTTC. Translation gives CAISETVNYGYTF.

The chain has TRBV11-1 and TRBJ1-4; no clear D gene. There are 13 residues in the CDR3. CDR1 is SGHAT and CDR2 is FQDESV in the germline V gene (reference sequence). The germline V and J ends were trimmed by 9 bases and 1 base, with 9 bases remaining between them. CDR3 nucleotides: TGTGCCAGTAGACGGGGAACTAATGAAAAACTGTTTTTT. This gives the protein CASRRGTNEKLFF. The full variable domain, completed using reference TRBV11-1 and TRBJ1-4, is EAEVAQSPRYKITEKSQAVAFWCDPISGHATLYWYRQILGQGPELLVQFQDESVVDDSQLPKDRFSAERLKGVDSTLKIQPAELGDSAMYLCASRRGTNEKLFFGSGTQLSVL.

This chain connects TRBV6-6 to TRBJ2-1; D might be TRBD1 (5 bases). Per the germline V gene, CDR1 is MNHNY and CDR2 is SVGAGI (reference sequence). Trimming cost V 5 bases and J 6 bases, with 14 bases left between them. The CDR3 length is 14 residues. CDR3 sequence: CASSNGWGLNEQFF. The DNA of the CDR3 is TGTGCCAGCAGTAACGGATGGGGCCTCAATGAGCAGTTCTTC.

The chain has TRBV7-6 and TRBJ1-3, with 9 bases that match TRBD1. Germline assignment: CDR1 SGHVS and CDR2 FNYEAQ. The CDR3 is 15 amino acids. The junction had 5 bases not matched to a gene; V was cut back by 5 bases and J by 3 bases. CDR3 nucleotides: TGTGCCAGCAGCCGAACAGGGGGCAATGGAAACACCATATATTTT. Protein sequence: CASSRTGGNGNTIYF.